Reported below is one TCR beta chain. The data are from a study of control samples from healthy donors and cancer patients. The repertoire was sequenced with immunoSEQ multiplex PCR; TCRdb's copy has only in-frame clones and lacks some. The sample consists of fewer than 70,000 clones, less than 95% of them appearing once. The V gene's germline CDR1 is SGHNT and CDR2 YENEEA. The junction had 3 bases not matched to a gene; V was cut back by 1 base and J by 8 bases. There are 13 residues in the CDR3. Sequencing was done on a sample of blood. This sequence was found in a man in his thirties or forties in good health. The V gene is TRBV11-3, the J gene TRBJ1-1; TRBD1 aligns across 8 bases. The DNA for the CDR3 is TGTGCCAGCAGCTTAGGCTCAGGGGGCGAAGCTTTCTTT. Its translation is CASSLGSGGEAFF.